This T cell receptor beta chain originates from a study of radiotherapy plus CTLA-4 blockade in lung cancer. About the study: Among patients, roughly 17% showed objective responses, and roughly 31% had disease control. General observations from the study: In blood, tumor-derived TCR clones expanded after radiotherapy plus ipilimumab.

Using immunoSEQ multiplex PCR, the repertoire was profiled, and TCRdb retains in-frame clones only, with some absent. This sample yields tens of thousands of clones, of which under 75% are seen a single time; about 8.5% belongs to the top ten. Concerning this clone: Its antigen is not known.

CDR1 is LGHNA and CDR2 is YSLEER in the germline V gene. Trimming cost V 4 bases and J 0 bases, with 14 bases left between them. The CDR3 is made up of 16 amino acids. The chain is built from TRBV4-3 and TRBJ2-3; D may be TRBD1 (5 bases). This receptor was obtained from a human donor with non-small cell lung cancer whose response to radiotherapy plus ipilimumab could not be evaluated. This sample comprised peripheral blood, obtained from a patient treated with radiotherapy plus ipilimumab. CDR3 sequence: CASSRSPGYSTDTQYF. In nucleotides, the CDR3 is TGCGCCAGCAGCCGTAGTCCAGGGTATAGCACAGATACGCAGTATTTT.